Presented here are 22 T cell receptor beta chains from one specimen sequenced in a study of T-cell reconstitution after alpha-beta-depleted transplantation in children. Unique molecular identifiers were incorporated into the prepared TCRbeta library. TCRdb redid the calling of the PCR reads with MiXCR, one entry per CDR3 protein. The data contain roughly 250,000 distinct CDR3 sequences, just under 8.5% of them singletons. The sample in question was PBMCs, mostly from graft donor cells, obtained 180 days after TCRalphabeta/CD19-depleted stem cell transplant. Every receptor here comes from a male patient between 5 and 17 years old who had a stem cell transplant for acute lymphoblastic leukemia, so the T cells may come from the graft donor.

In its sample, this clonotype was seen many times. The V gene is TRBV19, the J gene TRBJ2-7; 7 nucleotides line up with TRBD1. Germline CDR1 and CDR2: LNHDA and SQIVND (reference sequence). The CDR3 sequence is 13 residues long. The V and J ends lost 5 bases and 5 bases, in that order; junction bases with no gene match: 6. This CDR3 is CASSPTGQDEQYF. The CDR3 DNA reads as TGTGCCAGTAGTCCGACAGGGCAGGACGAGCAGTACTTC.

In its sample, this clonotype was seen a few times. The CDR3 reads CATSRDGWGTQGYTF. In DNA form, the CDR3 reads TGTGCCACCAGCAGAGATGGTTGGGGGACGCAAGGCTACACCTTC. The chain uses TRBV15 and TRBJ1-2, with D perhaps matching TRBD1 (5 bases). The V gene lost 0 bases and the J gene lost 8 bases, with 16 bases spanning the gap. Germline V CDR1 and CDR2: LNHNV, YYDKDF (reference sequence). The length of the CDR3 is 15 residues.

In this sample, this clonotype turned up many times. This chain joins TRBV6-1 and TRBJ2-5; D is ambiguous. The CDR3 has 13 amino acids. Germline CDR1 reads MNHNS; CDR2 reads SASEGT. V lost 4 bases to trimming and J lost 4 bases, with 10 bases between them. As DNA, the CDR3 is TGTGCCAGCAGTGTAACCTTTCGAGAGACCCAGTACTTC. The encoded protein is CASSVTFRETQYF.

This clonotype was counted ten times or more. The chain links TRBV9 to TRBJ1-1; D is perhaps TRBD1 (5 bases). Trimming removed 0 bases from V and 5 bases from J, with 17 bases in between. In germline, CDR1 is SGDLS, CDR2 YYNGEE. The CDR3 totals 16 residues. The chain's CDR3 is CASSVGWGGKGTEAFF. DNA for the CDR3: TGTGCCAGCAGCGTAGGGTGGGGCGGTAAGGGGACTGAAGCTTTCTTT.

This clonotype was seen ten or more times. Here the CDR3 reads CASSFGSRERGGSNEQFF. In DNA, the CDR3 is TGTGCCAGCAGCTTCGGAAGTAGGGAGCGGGGGGGGAGCAATGAGCAGTTCTTC. The chain links TRBV7-6 to TRBJ2-1; TRBD2 agrees at 10 bases. Germline V gives CDR1 SGHVS, CDR2 FNYEAQ. This CDR3 spans 18 amino acids. Trimming cost V 3 bases and J 6 bases; bases outside gene matches: 14.

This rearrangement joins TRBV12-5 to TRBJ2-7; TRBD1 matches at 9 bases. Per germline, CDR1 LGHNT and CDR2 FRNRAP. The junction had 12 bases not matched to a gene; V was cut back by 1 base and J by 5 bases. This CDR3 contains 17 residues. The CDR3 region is CASGLALGQGDVNEQYF. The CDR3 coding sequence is TGTGCTAGTGGTTTGGCCCTGGGACAGGGAGACGTGAACGAGCAGTACTTC.

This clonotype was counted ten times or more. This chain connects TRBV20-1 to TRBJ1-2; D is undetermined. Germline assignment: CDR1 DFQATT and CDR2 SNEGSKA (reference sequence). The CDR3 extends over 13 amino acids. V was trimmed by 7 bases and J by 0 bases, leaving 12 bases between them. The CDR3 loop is CSVQDGSNYGYTF. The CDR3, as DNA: TGCAGTGTCCAGGACGGCTCTAACTATGGCTACACCTTC.

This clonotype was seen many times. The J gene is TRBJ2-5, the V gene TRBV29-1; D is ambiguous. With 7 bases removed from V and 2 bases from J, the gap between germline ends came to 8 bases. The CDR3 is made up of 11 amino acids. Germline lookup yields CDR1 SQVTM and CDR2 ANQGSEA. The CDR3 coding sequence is TGCAGCGCGCTTCAACAAGAGACCCAGTACTTC. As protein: CSALQQETQYF.

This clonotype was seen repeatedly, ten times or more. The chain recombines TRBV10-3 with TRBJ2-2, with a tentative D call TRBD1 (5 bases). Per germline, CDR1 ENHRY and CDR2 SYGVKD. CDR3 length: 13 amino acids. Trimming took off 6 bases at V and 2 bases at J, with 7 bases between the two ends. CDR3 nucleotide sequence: TGTGCCATCAGGACAGTTAACACCGGGGAGCTGTTTTTT. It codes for CAIRTVNTGELFF.

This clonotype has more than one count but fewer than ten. For the CDR3, the DNA is TGCGCCAGCAGGATGCTAGCGGGAGGGTACAATGAGCAGTTCTTC. Its protein product is CASRMLAGGYNEQFF. The chain links TRBV10-2 to TRBJ2-1; 12 bases are a match to TRBD2. Trimming cost V 6 bases and J 4 bases; bases outside gene matches: 4. Per the germline V gene, CDR1 is WSHSY and CDR2 is SAAADI. The CDR3 is 15 amino acids.

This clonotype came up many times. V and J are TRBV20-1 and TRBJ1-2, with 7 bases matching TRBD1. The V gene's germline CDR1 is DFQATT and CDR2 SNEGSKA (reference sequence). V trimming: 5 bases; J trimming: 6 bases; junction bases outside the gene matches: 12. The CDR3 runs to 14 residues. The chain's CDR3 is CSAPHLGTDNGYTF. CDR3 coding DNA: TGCAGTGCTCCCCACTTGGGGACAGATAATGGCTACACCTTC.

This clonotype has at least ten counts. In nucleotides, the CDR3 is TGTGCCAGCAGCCACCCAGCGGGGGCTACCTACGAGCAGTACTTC. Its protein is CASSHPAGATYEQYF. J is TRBJ2-7 and V is TRBV7-2; the match to TRBD2 covers 8 bases. Germline V lookup: CDR1 SGHTA, CDR2 FQGNSA. The CDR3 consists of 15 residues. Trimming cost V 5 bases and J 2 bases; bases outside gene matches: 8.

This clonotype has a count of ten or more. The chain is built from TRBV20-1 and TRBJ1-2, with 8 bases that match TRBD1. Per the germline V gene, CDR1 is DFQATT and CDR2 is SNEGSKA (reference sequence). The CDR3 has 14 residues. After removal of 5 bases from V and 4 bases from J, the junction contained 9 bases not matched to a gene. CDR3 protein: CSAFRTGRVYGYTF. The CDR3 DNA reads TGCAGTGCTTTTCGGACAGGGCGGGTCTATGGCTACACCTTC.

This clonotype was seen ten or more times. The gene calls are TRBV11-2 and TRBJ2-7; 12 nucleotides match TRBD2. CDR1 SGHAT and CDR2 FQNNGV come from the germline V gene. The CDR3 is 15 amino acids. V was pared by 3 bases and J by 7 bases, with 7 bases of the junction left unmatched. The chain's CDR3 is CASSLLTSGGLEQYF. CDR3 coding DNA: TGTGCCAGCAGCTTGCTGACTAGCGGGGGCCTAGAGCAGTACTTC.

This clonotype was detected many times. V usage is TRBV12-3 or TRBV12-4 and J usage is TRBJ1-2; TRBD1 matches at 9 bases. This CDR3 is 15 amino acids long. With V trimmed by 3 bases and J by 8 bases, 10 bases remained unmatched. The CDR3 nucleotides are TGTGCCAGCAGTTTGTTCCGGGACAGGGTAAGAGGCTACACCTTC. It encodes CASSLFRDRVRGYTF.

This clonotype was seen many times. The DNA for the CDR3 is TGTGCCAGCAGTCTTACCCCGGGGACTAGCGGGGGTTACGAGCAGTACTTC. This sequence encodes CASSLTPGTSGGYEQYF. The chain uses TRBV6-5 and TRBJ2-7; 14 bases align to TRBD2. With 5 bases clipped from V and 4 bases from J, the junction kept 10 bases outside the gene matches. The CDR3 runs 17 residues. Germline CDR1 MNHEY, CDR2 SVGAGI.

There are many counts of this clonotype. CDR3 coding DNA: TGTGCCATCAGTGAGTCGCAGGTTTACGAGCAGTACTTC. This encodes CAISESQVYEQYF. V and J are TRBV10-3 and TRBJ2-7; no reliable D call. Germline V gene sequence: CDR1 ENHRY, CDR2 SYGVKD. This CDR3 contains 13 residues. With 0 bases removed from V and 4 bases from J, the gap between germline ends came to 7 bases.

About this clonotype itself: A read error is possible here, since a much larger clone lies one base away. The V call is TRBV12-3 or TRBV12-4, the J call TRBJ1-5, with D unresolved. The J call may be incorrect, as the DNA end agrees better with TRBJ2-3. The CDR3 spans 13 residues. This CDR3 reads CASSLGTHQPQYF. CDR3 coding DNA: TGTGCCAGCAGTTTAGGGACCCATCAGCCCCAGTATTTT.

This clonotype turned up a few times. For the CDR3, the DNA is TGTGCCAGCAGCTCTCCGGGACTAGCGGTGACCACCGGGGAGCTGTTTTTT. The encoded protein is CASSSPGLAVTTGELFF. The chain couples TRBV7-9 to TRBJ2-2; 11 bases align to TRBD2. Per the germline V gene, CDR1 is SEHNR and CDR2 is FQNEAQ (reference sequence). This CDR3 is built from 17 residues. Unmatched junction bases numbered 8, after V lost 4 bases and J lost 4 bases. The full variable domain, completed using reference TRBV7-9 and TRBJ2-2, is DTGVSQNPRHKITKRGQNVTFRCDPISEHNRLYWYRQTLGQGPEFLTYFQNEAQLEKSRLLSDRFSAERPKGSFSTLEIQRTEQGDSAMYLCASSSPGLAVTTGELFFGEGSRLTVL.

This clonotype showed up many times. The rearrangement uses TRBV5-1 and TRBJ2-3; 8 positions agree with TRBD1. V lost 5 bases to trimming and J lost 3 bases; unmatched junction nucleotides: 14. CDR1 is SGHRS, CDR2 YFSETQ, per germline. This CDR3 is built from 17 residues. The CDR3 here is CASRERQGWGRTDTQYF. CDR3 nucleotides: TGCGCCAGCAGAGAGCGACAGGGGTGGGGCAGGACAGATACGCAGTATTTT.

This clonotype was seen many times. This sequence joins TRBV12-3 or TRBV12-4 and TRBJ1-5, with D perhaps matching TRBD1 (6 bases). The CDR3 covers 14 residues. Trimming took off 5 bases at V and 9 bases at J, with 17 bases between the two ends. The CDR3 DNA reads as TGTGCCAGCAGTCTTAAGGGGGTGGTTGGGCCCCAGCATTTT. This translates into CASSLKGVVGPQHF.

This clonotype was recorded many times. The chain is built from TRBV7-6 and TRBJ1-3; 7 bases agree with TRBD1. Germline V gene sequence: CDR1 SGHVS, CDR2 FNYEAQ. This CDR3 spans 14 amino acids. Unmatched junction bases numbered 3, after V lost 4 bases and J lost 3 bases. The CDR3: CASSSRDSGNTIYF. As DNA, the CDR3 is TGTGCCAGCAGCTCGCGGGACAGTGGAAACACCATATATTTT.